What follows are 23 T cell receptor beta chains derived from one specimen sequenced in a study of shared clonotypes between healthy human individuals. TCRdb's table, derived via immunoSEQ multiplex PCR, lists solely in-frame clones and lacks some. The data hold millions of clones, with around 90% observed a single time. The sequenced material came from naive CD4+ T cells sorted from blood. Specified subset: CD45RA+ positively selected. The source of these receptors is a man between 18 and 29 years old in good health.

This clone was counted between two and nine times. The rearrangement joins TRBV19 to TRBJ2-7, with 15 positions matching TRBD2. Germline V lookup: CDR1 LNHDA, CDR2 SQIVND (reference sequence). V lost 4 bases to trimming and J lost 6 bases; unmatched junction nucleotides: 4. The CDR3 is 15 amino acids. DNA of the CDR3: TGTGCCAGTAGTACCCGGACTAGCGGGAGGGGCGAGCAGTACTTC. Protein sequence: CASSTRTSGRGEQYF.

Comment on this clone: Within the sample, other DNA sequences also encode this same CDR3. The chain joins TRBV5-1 to TRBJ1-4, with a possible D match to TRBD1 (6 bases). CDR3 size: 14 residues. CDR1 and CDR2 (germline): SGHRS, YFSETQ. The V end was cut by 0 bases, the J end by 4 bases, with 7 bases between. The CDR3 bases are TGCGCCAGCAGCTTGGGACAGGTTAATGAAAAACTGTTTTTT. It yields the protein CASSLGQVNEKLFF.

V is TRBV11-2 and J is TRBJ2-3, with D perhaps matching TRBD1 (6 bases). Germline-derived CDR1 and CDR2 are SGHAT and FQNNGV. The CDR3 has 14 amino acids. Trimming stripped 2 bases from V and 2 bases from J, with 8 bases between. In DNA, the CDR3 is TGTGCCAGCAGCTTATGGACAGACACAGATACGCAGTATTTT. Protein: CASSLWTDTDTQYF.

The chain has TRBV7-3 and TRBJ2-3; 8 bases are a match to TRBD2. V lost 0 bases and J lost 0; bases outside the gene matches: 5. Germline CDR1 reads SGHTA; CDR2 reads FQGTGA. The CDR3 totals 17 residues. CDR3 residues: CASSLTSLAASTDTQYF. The DNA for the CDR3 is TGTGCCAGCAGCTTAACTTCACTAGCGGCTAGCACAGATACGCAGTATTTT.

This clone has only one observation. The genes are TRBV27 and TRBJ2-2; possibly TRBD1 for D (5 bases). CDR1 is MNHEY and CDR2 is SMNVEV in the germline V gene (reference sequence). With 3 bases removed from V and 7 bases from J, the gap between germline ends came to 15 bases. The CDR3 extends over 15 amino acids. Here the CDR3 reads CASSFVAGRVGELFF. The CDR3 DNA reads TGTGCCAGCAGTTTTGTGGCAGGGCGTGTCGGGGAGCTGTTTTTT.

The chain has TRBV5-1 and TRBJ2-1; D perhaps matches TRBD2 (6 bases). There are 13 residues in the CDR3. The ends were cut back, 0 bases at V and 10 bases at J, with 11 bases in the middle. Germline-derived CDR1 and CDR2 are SGHRS and YFSETQ. CDR3 protein: CASSLAGLAEQFF. The CDR3 coding sequence is TGCGCCAGCAGCTTGGCCGGGCTAGCGGAGCAGTTCTTC.

V and J are TRBV2 and TRBJ2-1; D gene unclear. The V gene's germline CDR1 is SNHLY and CDR2 FYNNEI. The CDR3 has 14 amino acids. The V end was cut by 8 bases, the J end by 6 bases, with 17 bases between. The CDR3 sequence is CASLKQAWGNEQFF. In DNA, the CDR3 is TGTGCCAGCCTTAAGCAAGCTTGGGGCAATGAGCAGTTCTTC.

V gene TRBV4-2 combines with J gene TRBJ2-1; D is possibly TRBD1 (5 bases). V was clipped by 3 bases and J by 5 bases, with 29 bases between them. Germline CDR1 and CDR2: LGHNA and YNFKEQ. This CDR3 has 20 amino acids. The CDR3 region has the DNA TGTGCCAGCAGCCAGGATGGGAAGAGTGGGGCTAGGCCCCAGAACAATGAGCAGTTCTTC. Its protein product is CASSQDGKSGARPQNNEQFF.

Remarks on this clone: Additional DNA sequences in this sample encode the identical CDR3. The J gene is TRBJ2-7, the V gene TRBV5-1; 8 nucleotides line up with TRBD1. Trimming removed 4 bases from V and 3 bases from J; junction bases left unmatched: 3. The CDR3 length is 13 residues. Looked up from germline, CDR1 is SGHRS and CDR2 is YFSETQ. This CDR3 is CASSVGTGYEQYF. The CDR3 DNA follows: TGCGCCAGCAGCGTCGGGACAGGCTACGAGCAGTACTTC.

The rearrangement links TRBV12-5 to TRBJ2-7; D not certain. The CDR3 contains 12 residues. Germline V lookup: CDR1 LGHNT, CDR2 FRNRAP. The V end was cut by 5 bases, the J end by 6 bases, with 11 bases between. CDR3 protein: CASGTNRGEQYF. DNA for the CDR3: TGTGCTAGTGGTACCAACCGTGGCGAGCAGTACTTC.

This clone showed up just once. The chain recombines TRBV7-2 with TRBJ1-1; no definite D call. Germline V CDR1 and CDR2: SGHTA, FQGNSA. V was shortened by 0 bases and J by 0 bases, with 5 bases between the two germline ends. The CDR3 has 14 amino acids. The CDR3 protein is CASSLAELNTEAFF. The CDR3 region has the DNA TGTGCCAGCAGCTTAGCGGAACTGAACACTGAAGCTTTCTTT.

This clone turned up a few times. The V gene is TRBV7-2, the J gene TRBJ1-5; D remains unclear. This CDR3 is 13 amino acids long. Germline V CDR1 and CDR2: SGHTA, FQGNSA. V gave up 1 base and J gave up 7 bases, with 8 bases separating them. In nucleotides, the CDR3 is TGTGCCAGCAGCTTAGTTAGGCAGCAGCCCCAGCATTTT. This encodes CASSLVRQQPQHF.

V is TRBV5-5 and J is TRBJ1-2, with D uncertain. The CDR3 runs 16 residues. V lost 0 bases to trimming and J lost 6 bases, with 18 bases between them. The germline V gene has CDR1 SGHKS and CDR2 YYEKEE (reference sequence). The CDR3 nucleotides read TGTGCCAGCAGCTTGGTAGGATCGGGGTCGCGCGATGGCTACACCTTC. Translating gives CASSLVGSGSRDGYTF.

The chain joins TRBV11-2 to TRBJ1-2; D is unclear. V was shortened by 3 bases and J by 0 bases, with 5 bases between the two germline ends. This CDR3 contains 13 residues. Germline CDR1 is SGHAT and CDR2 is FQNNGV. CDR3 DNA sequence: TGTGCCAGCAGCTTTCTCTCTAACTATGGCTACACCTTC. Residues: CASSFLSNYGYTF.

The chain recombines TRBV5-1 with TRBJ2-1; no reliable D call. Germline assignment: CDR1 SGHRS and CDR2 YFSETQ. The CDR3 sequence is 13 residues long. Between the trimmed V and J ends, which lost 0 bases and 6 bases, there was a span of 7 bases. The CDR3 region has the DNA TGCGCCAGCAGCTTGGTACTATCCAATGAGCAGTTCTTC. Amino acid sequence: CASSLVLSNEQFF.

This clone occurred once. The V call is TRBV7-2, the J call TRBJ2-1, with D possibly TRBD2 on 5 matching bases. Germline V lookup: CDR1 SGHTA, CDR2 FQGNSA. V lost 5 bases and J lost 8, with 16 bases in between. The CDR3 totals 14 residues. The CDR3 DNA sequence: TGTGCCAGCAGCCCCCGGACTGTGAGTTATGAGCAGTTCTTC. It specifies CASSPRTVSYEQFF.

This clone has only one observation. Other nucleotide sequences from this sample produce the same CDR3. The gene calls are TRBV18 and TRBJ2-3; 8 bases fit TRBD2. The CDR3 runs to 15 residues. The germline V gene encodes CDR1 KGHSH and CDR2 LQKENI. J was trimmed by 2 bases and V by 3 bases; bases with no gene match: 4. The CDR3 here is CASSPGLALTDTQYF. CDR3 DNA: TGTGCCAGCTCACCCGGACTAGCTCTCACAGATACGCAGTATTTT.

The chain uses TRBV30 and TRBJ2-2; no firm D call. With 5 bases removed from V and 5 bases from J, the gap between germline ends came to 12 bases. The CDR3 totals 13 residues. Germline assignment: CDR1 GTSNPN and CDR2 SVGIG (reference sequence). This CDR3 reads CAWSRRVTGELFF. CDR3 coding DNA: TGTGCCTGGTCCCGAAGGGTTACCGGGGAGCTGTTTTTT.

V usage is TRBV11-2 and J usage is TRBJ2-2; D may be TRBD1 (6 bases). V lost 7 bases, J lost 2 bases, and 11 bases lay in between. The CDR3 covers 14 residues. Germline V gene data show CDR1 as SGHAT and CDR2 as FQNNGV. CDR3 protein: CASTRTDNTGELFF. The CDR3 bases are TGTGCCAGCACCCGGACAGATAACACCGGGGAGCTGTTTTTT.

The chain uses TRBV2 and TRBJ1-4; the D is unclear. The germline V and J ends were trimmed by 5 bases and 7 bases, with 14 bases remaining between them. This CDR3 is built from 14 residues. Per germline, CDR1 SNHLY and CDR2 FYNNEI. CDR3 in amino acids: CASSPALGGEKLFF. The CDR3 DNA reads TGTGCCAGCAGTCCGGCCCTCGGAGGTGAAAAACTGTTTTTT.

The chain employs TRBV29-1 and TRBJ1-1; TRBD1 matches 7 bases. The CDR3 consists of 12 residues. Trimming removed 7 bases from V and 1 base from J; junction bases left unmatched: 3. The germline gives CDR1 SQVTM, CDR2 ANQGSEA. CDR3 protein: CSGGTENTEAFF. In DNA, the CDR3 is TGCAGCGGCGGGACAGAGAACACTGAAGCTTTCTTT.

J is TRBJ2-1 and V is TRBV9; possible D gene TRBD1, 7 bases. The CDR3 covers 15 residues. The germline V gene has CDR1 SGDLS and CDR2 YYNGEE. The germline V and J ends were trimmed by 1 base and 10 bases, with 18 bases remaining between them. DNA for the CDR3: TGTGCCAGCAGCGTATCGGAGGGGGCCCCGGGGGAGCAGTTCTTC. Its protein product is CASSVSEGAPGEQFF.

This clone was seen a handful of times. The chain couples TRBV6-1 to TRBJ2-3; 9 bases match TRBD2. Germline V lookup: CDR1 MNHNS, CDR2 SASEGT. The CDR3 is made up of 17 amino acids. Trimming removed 2 bases from V and 2 bases from J; junction bases left unmatched: 8. This chain's CDR3 is CASSERSSGVITDTQYF. The CDR3 DNA follows: TGTGCCAGCAGTGAAAGGTCTAGCGGGGTGATCACAGATACGCAGTATTTT.